A selection of T cell receptor beta chains follows, all from one sample in a study of OX40 agonist ivuxolimab in advanced cancers. Method: immunoSEQ multiplex PCR; TCRdb's copy keeps in-frame clones and lacks some. The sample records about 55,000 clones, more than 65% being singletons. This specimen consisted of CD4+ or CD8+ T cells sorted from blood, obtained in a trial of the OX40 agonist ivuxolimab. The receptors here all came from an adult with an advanced solid tumor such as melanoma, head and neck, liver or kidney cancer. The CDR3 runs from the conserved cysteine through the conserved F or W. A D gene is named only where the DNA matches it firmly. Some rows have no size entry. The others give once, few or many, or a class for an expanded clone.

>NA|TRBV19|TRBJ1-4|TRBD1
CASSLRDRTSTNEKLFF
TGTGCCAGTAGTCTAAGGGACAGAACTTCAACTAATGAAAAACTGTTTTTT
>NA|TRBV6-5|TRBJ2-1|NA
CASSYPRGGAYNEQFF
TGTGCCAGCAGTTACCCCCGCGGGGGCGCCTACAATGAGCAGTTCTTC
>NA|TRBV14|TRBJ2-2|NA
CASRKGNTGELFF
TGTGCCAGCAGGAAGGGGAACACCGGGGAGCTGTTTTTT
>NA|TRBV7-2|TRBJ1-5|NA
CASSLVRDQPQHF
TGTGCCAGCAGCTTAGTTAGGGACCAGCCCCAGCATTTT
>NA|TRBV21-1|TRBJ1-5|NA
CASSKGAHRGKCNQPQHF
TGTGCCAGCAGCAAAGGCGCGCACAGGGGGAAGTGCAATCAGCCCCAGCATTTT
>NA|TRBV27|TRBJ1-4|NA
CASSFQGVDEKLFF
TGTGCCAGCAGTTTCCAGGGCGTGGATGAAAAACTGTTTTTT
>once|TRBV5-1|TRBJ1-1|TRBD1
CASSLELNRGNLNTEAFF
TGCGCCAGCAGCTTGGAATTGAACAGGGGGAATCTGAACACTGAAGCTTTCTTT
>NA|TRBV2|TRBJ1-3|NA
CASSAVRGSFNTIYF
TGTGCCAGCAGTGCGGTCAGGGGTTCGTTCAACACCATATATTTT
>NA|TRBV5-1|TRBJ2-2|NA
CASSLGTITGELFF
TGCGCCAGCAGCTTGGGGACTATCACCGGGGAGCTGTTTTTT
>NA|TRBV28|TRBJ1-5|TRBD1
CASGRTGINQPQHF
TGTGCCAGCGGACGGACAGGGATAAATCAGCCCCAGCATTTT